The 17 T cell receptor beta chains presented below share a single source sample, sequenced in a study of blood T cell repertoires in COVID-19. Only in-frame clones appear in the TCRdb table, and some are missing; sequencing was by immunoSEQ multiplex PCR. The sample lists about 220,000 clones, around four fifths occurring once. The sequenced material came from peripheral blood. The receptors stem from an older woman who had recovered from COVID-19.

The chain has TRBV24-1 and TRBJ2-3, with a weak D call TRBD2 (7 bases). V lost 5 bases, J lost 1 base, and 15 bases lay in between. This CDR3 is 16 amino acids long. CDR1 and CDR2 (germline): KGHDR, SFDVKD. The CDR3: CATSVGGRRGTDTQYF. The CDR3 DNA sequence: TGTGCCACCAGTGTGGGGGGGCGTAGAGGCACAGATACGCAGTATTTT.

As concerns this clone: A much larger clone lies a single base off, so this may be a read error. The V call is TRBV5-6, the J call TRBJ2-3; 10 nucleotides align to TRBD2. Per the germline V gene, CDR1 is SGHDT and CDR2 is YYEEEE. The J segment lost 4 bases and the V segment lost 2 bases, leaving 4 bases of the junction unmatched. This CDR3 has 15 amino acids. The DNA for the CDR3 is TGTGCCAGCAGCTTAGTAGCGGGGGGCCCAGATACGCAGTATTTT. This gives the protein CASSLVAGGPDTQYF.

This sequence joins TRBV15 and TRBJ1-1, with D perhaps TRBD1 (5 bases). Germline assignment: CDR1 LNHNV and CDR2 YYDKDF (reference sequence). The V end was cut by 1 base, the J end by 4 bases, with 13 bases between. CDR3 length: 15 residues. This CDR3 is CATSRGVSRATEAFF. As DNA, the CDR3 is TGTGCCACCAGCAGAGGGGTGAGCAGGGCCACTGAAGCTTTCTTT.

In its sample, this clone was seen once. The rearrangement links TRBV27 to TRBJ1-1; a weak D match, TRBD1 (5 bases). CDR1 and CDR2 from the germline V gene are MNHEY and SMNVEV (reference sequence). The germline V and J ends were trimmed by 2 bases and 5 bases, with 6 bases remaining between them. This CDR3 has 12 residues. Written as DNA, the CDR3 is TGTGCCAGCAGTTTAAGGGGAACTGAAGCTTTCTTT. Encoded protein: CASSLRGTEAFF.

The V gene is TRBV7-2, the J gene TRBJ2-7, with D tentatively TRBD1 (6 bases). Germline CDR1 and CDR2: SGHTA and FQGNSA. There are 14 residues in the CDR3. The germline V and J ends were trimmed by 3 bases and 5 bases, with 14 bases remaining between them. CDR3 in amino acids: CASSFAQGNDEQYF. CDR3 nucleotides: TGTGCCAGCAGCTTCGCCCAGGGGAATGACGAGCAGTACTTC.

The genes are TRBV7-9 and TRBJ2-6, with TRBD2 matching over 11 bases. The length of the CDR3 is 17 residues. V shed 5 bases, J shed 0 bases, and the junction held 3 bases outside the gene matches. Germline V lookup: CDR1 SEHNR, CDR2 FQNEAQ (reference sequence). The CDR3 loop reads CASSPSGGNSGANVLTF. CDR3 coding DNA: TGTGCCAGCAGCCCTAGCGGGGGGAACTCTGGGGCCAACGTCCTGACTTTC.

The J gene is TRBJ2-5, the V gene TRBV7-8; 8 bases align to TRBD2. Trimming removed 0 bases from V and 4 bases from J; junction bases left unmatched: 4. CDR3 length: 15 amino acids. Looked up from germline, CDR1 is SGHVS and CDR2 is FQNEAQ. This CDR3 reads CASSLAGTSRETQYF. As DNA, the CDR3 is TGTGCCAGCAGCTTAGCGGGGACTAGTCGAGAGACCCAGTACTTC.

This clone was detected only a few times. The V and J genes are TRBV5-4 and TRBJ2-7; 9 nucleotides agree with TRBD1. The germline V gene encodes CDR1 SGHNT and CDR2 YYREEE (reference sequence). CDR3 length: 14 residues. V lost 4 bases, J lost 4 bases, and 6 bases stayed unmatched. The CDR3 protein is CASSGQDRGYEQYF. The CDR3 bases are TGTGCCAGCAGCGGCCAGGACAGGGGTTACGAGCAGTACTTC.

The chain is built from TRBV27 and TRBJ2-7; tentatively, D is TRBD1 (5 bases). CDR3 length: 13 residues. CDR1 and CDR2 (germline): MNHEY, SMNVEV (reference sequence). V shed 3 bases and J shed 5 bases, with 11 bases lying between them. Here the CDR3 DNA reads TGTGCCAGCAGTTTCACGGACAATCACGAGCAGTACTTC. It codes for CASSFTDNHEQYF.

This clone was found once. This CDR3 is CASSQGGGVNEQFF. The CDR3 DNA is TGTGCCAGCAGCCAAGGGGGCGGGGTGAATGAGCAGTTCTTC. V usage is TRBV3-1 (or the pseudogene TRBV3-2) and J usage is TRBJ2-1, with D perhaps matching TRBD2 (6 bases). This CDR3 is 14 amino acids long. V was shortened by 1 base and J by 7 bases, with 11 bases between the two germline ends. The germline gives CDR1 LGHDT, CDR2 YNNKEL (reference sequence).

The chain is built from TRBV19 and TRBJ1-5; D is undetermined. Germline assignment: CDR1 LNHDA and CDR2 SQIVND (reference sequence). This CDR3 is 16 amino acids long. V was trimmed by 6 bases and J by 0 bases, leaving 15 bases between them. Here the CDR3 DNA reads TGTGCCAGTAGGTTTAAGGTACGGGGTAGCAATCAGCCCCAGCATTTT. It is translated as CASRFKVRGSNQPQHF.

CDR3 nucleotide sequence: TGTGCCAGCAAGGGCGGGGTTCCCTACGAGCAGTACTTC. It specifies CASKGGVPYEQYF. V is TRBV11-2 and J is TRBJ2-7; D is perhaps TRBD2 (6 bases). The CDR3 has 13 residues. V was trimmed by 7 bases and J by 2 bases, leaving 12 bases between them. The germline CDR1 and CDR2 sequences are SGHAT and FQNNGV. The complete variable domain, with remaining parts taken from reference TRBV11-2 and TRBJ2-7, reads EAGVAQSPRYKIIEKRQSVAFWCNPISGHATLYWYQQILGQGPKLLIQFQNNGVVDDSQLPKDRFSAERLKGVDSTLKIQPAKLEDSAVYLCASKGGVPYEQYFGPGTRLTVT.

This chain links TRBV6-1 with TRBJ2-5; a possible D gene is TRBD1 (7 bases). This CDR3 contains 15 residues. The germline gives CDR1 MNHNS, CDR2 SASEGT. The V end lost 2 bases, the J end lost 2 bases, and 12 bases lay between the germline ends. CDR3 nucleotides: TGTGCCAGCAGTGAATCGACAGGGACTCAAGAGACCCAGTACTTC. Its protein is CASSESTGTQETQYF.

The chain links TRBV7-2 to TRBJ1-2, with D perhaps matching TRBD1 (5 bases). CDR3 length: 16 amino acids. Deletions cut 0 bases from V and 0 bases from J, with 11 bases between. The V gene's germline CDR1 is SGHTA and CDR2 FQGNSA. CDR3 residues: CASSLAGGGANYGYTF. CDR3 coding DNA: TGTGCCAGCAGCTTAGCCGGTGGGGGGGCTAACTATGGCTACACCTTC.

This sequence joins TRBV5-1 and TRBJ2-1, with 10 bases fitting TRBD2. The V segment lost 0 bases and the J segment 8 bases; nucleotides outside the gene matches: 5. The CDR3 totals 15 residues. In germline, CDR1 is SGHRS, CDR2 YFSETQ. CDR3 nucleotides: TGCGCCAGCAGCTTGGGGCTAGCGGGGGTTTATGAGCAGTTCTTC. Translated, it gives CASSLGLAGVYEQFF.

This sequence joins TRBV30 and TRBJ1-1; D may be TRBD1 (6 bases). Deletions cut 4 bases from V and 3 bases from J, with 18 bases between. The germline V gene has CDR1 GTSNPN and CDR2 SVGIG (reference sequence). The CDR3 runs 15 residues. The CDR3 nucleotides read TGTGCCTGGACGGCGGGGGCCCCACCCTACACTGAAGCTTTCTTT. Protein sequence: CAWTAGAPPYTEAFF.

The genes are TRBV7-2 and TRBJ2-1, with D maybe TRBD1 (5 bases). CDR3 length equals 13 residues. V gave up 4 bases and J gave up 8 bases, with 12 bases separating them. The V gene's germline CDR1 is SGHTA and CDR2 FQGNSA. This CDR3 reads CASSWTGRDEQFF. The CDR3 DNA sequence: TGTGCCAGCAGCTGGACCGGCAGGGATGAGCAGTTCTTC.